These 24 T cell receptor beta chains came from one sample sequenced in a study of breast tumors, draining lymph nodes, adjacent tissues. TCRdb re-analysed the multiplex PCR reads in MiXCR, keeping a single row per CDR3 protein. The sample lists about 16,000 distinct CDR3 sequences, 45% seen once, with 13% in the top ten. Sequences were obtained from tumor-adjacent breast tissue. The receptors were gathered from a female donor with breast cancer. Some clones in this sample may be carry-over from other donors' samples.

This chain connects TRBV19 to TRBJ2-1; TRBD1 is a possible D gene (5 bases). The germline gives CDR1 LNHDA, CDR2 SQIVND (reference sequence). The CDR3 spans 15 residues. Trimming removed 10 bases at V and 9 bases at J, with 25 bases between. The DNA of the CDR3 is TGTGCCACCACCGCTGGGGTAAGGGGTTACGGTGAGCAGTTCTTC. Protein sequence: CATTAGVRGYGEQFF.

This clonotype was detected ten times or more. This rearrangement joins TRBV6-5 to TRBJ2-5, with 8 bases that match TRBD1. Germline CDR1 MNHEY, CDR2 SVGAGI. The junction had 11 bases not matched to a gene; V was cut back by 5 bases and J by 3 bases. The CDR3 has 16 residues. CDR3 residues: CASSATSDRAKETQYF. CDR3 DNA sequence: TGTGCCAGCAGTGCGACTTCGGACAGGGCAAAAGAGACCCAGTACTTC.

This clonotype was counted at least ten times. The gene calls are TRBV5-1 and TRBJ2-5; possibly TRBD1 for D (6 bases). This CDR3 has 15 amino acids. Per germline, CDR1 SGHRS and CDR2 YFSETQ. With 4 bases removed from V and 4 bases from J, the gap between germline ends came to 17 bases. Here the CDR3 reads CASSLGGRRGETQYF. The DNA of the CDR3 is TGCGCCAGCAGCCTTGGGGGCAGGAGAGGAGAGACCCAGTACTTC.

About this clonotype: One junction end does not reproduce the germline sequence, and a read error may be involved. The genes are TRBV9 and TRBJ2-1, with D maybe TRBD2 (5 bases). CDR3 length: 14 amino acids. Germline V gives CDR1 SGDLS, CDR2 YYNGEE. The CDR3 region has the DNA TGTGCCAGCAGCGTAAACGGGAACTACAATGAGCAGTCCTTC. Translating gives CASSVNGNYNEQSF.

The chain links TRBV9 to TRBJ2-3; D is uncertain. The CDR3 is 14 residues long. Germline CDR1 SGDLS, CDR2 YYNGEE. The germline V and J ends were trimmed by 3 bases and 0 bases, with 8 bases remaining between them. The CDR3 nucleotides are TGTGCCAGCAGCGGCGGAACAAGCACAGATACGCAGTATTTT. It translates to CASSGGTSTDTQYF.

The genes are TRBV2 and TRBJ2-2, with D perhaps TRBD2 (6 bases). The CDR3 runs 14 residues. Germline-derived CDR1 and CDR2 are SNHLY and FYNNEI. With 10 bases removed from V and 0 bases from J, the gap between germline ends came to 12 bases. This CDR3 reads CATLAVANTGELFF. DNA for the CDR3: TGTGCCACCTTAGCGGTGGCGAACACCGGGGAGCTGTTTTTT. Variable domain in full (rest from reference TRBV2 and TRBJ2-2): EPEVTQTPSHQVTQMGQEVILRCVPISNHLYFYWYRQILGQKVEFLVSFYNNEISEKSEIFDDQFSVERPDGSNFTLKIRSTKLEDSAMYFCATLAVANTGELFFGEGSRLTVL.

About this clonotype itself: A read error may be the cause here, since a much bigger clone is one base away. The chain recombines TRBV5-4 with TRBJ2-6, with D possibly matching TRBD1 (5 bases). Looked up from germline, CDR1 is SGHNT and CDR2 is YYREEE (reference sequence). The ends were cut back, 0 bases at V and 5 bases at J, with 9 bases in the middle. This CDR3 has 15 amino acids. The CDR3 DNA is TGTGCCAGCAGCTTGGTAGGGGCTCGGGCCAACGTCCTGACTTTC. It is translated as CASSLVGARANVLTF.

The rearrangement uses TRBV6-5 and TRBJ1-2; TRBD1 agrees at 9 bases. The CDR3 covers 13 residues. Germline CDR1 MNHEY, CDR2 SVGAGI. Trimming removed 7 bases from V and 6 bases from J; junction bases left unmatched: 6. CDR3 sequence reads: CASKRTGDNGYTF. The CDR3 nucleotides read TGTGCCAGCAAAAGGACAGGGGACAATGGCTACACCTTC.

This clonotype is medium-sized within its sample. The chain recombines TRBV5-8 with TRBJ2-7; D unresolved. Trimming left V 4 bases short and J 4 bases short, with 15 bases between. This CDR3 region has 14 residues. CDR1 and CDR2 from the germline V gene are SGHTS and YDEGEE. CDR3 DNA: TGTGCCAGCAGCACGGACCCACTACCTTACGAGCAGTACTTC. Translation: CASSTDPLPYEQYF.

Notes on this clonotype: An end of the junction does not agree with germline; a read error may underlie this. The rearrangement joins TRBV10-3 to TRBJ2-2, with a possible D match to TRBD1 (6 bases). Germline V lookup: CDR1 ENHRY, CDR2 SYGVKD. This CDR3 region has 17 residues. CDR3 in amino acids: CAIADLQGGANTGELFF. The CDR3, as DNA: TGTGCCATCGCGGATCTACAGGGCGGCGCGAACACTGGGGAGCTGTTTTTT.

This clonotype appeared many times. Since a much larger clone is just one base distant, this may be a read error. The V gene is TRBV7-9, the J gene TRBJ2-5, with 9 bases matching TRBD2. The CDR3 spans 15 residues. Germline V gene sequence: CDR1 SEHNR, CDR2 FQNEAQ (reference sequence). The CDR3 is CASSLYGLASETQHF. DNA of the CDR3: TGTGCCAGCAGCTTATACGGACTAGCGTCGGAGACCCAGCACTTC.

The J gene is TRBJ1-5, the V gene TRBV20-1, with no clear D. Trimming removed 6 bases at V and 0 bases at J, with 9 bases between. The CDR3 has 13 residues. CDR1 is DFQATT and CDR2 is SNEGSKA in the germline V gene (reference sequence). Here the CDR3 DNA reads TGCAGTGCCATTATGGCTAGCAATCAGCCCCAGCATTTT. It codes for CSAIMASNQPQHF.

The chain carries TRBV20-1 and TRBJ2-7, with TRBD2 matching over 11 bases. V trimming: 6 bases; J trimming: 0 bases; junction bases outside the gene matches: 7. The CDR3 runs to 15 residues. Germline V CDR1 and CDR2: DFQATT, SNEGSKA (reference sequence). CDR3 bases: TGCAGTGCCCGTGGGACTAGCGGATACTCCTACGAGCAGTACTTC. Its translation is CSARGTSGYSYEQYF.

This clonotype was recorded at least ten times. V gene TRBV2 combines with J gene TRBJ1-4; 7 positions match TRBD1. Germline trimming cut 0 bases from V and 4 bases from J; bases unmatched to any gene: 2. CDR1 is SNHLY, CDR2 FYNNEI, per germline. The CDR3 runs to 15 residues. The chain's CDR3 is CASSEADRVNEKLFF. Here the CDR3 DNA reads TGTGCCAGCAGTGAAGCAGACAGGGTTAATGAAAAACTGTTTTTT.

This clonotype was seen repeatedly, ten times or more. At one end the junction does not follow the germline gene, possibly because of a read error. The chain combines TRBV19 with TRBJ2-4, with D perhaps TRBD1 or TRBD2 (5 bases each). Germline CDR1 is LNHDA and CDR2 is SQIVND (reference sequence). The CDR3 extends over 17 amino acids. CDR3 bases: TGTGCCCGTAAAGACAGCGGAGAGGGTTTGAGAGAAAACATTCAGTCCTTC. This translates into CARKDSGEGLRENIQSF.

By share of the sample, this clonotype is medium-sized. The V gene is TRBV6-6, the J gene TRBJ1-4, with TRBD1 identical over 9 bases. The CDR3 extends over 17 amino acids. CDR1 and CDR2 (germline): MNHNY, SVGAGI (reference sequence). J gave up 0 bases and V 4 bases, and 6 bases lay outside the gene matches. The CDR3 nucleotides are TGTGCCAGCAGTTTGACAGGGGGTGACGCAACTAATGAAAAACTGTTTTTT. Translated: CASSLTGGDATNEKLFF.

Points on this clonotype: No conserved phenylalanine or tryptophan ends this CDR3, so it is likely a read error. Because the CDR3's place on the DNA is in doubt, the DNA is left out and the CDR3 is given as listed by TCRdb. The genes are TRBV6-6 and TRBJ1-2. Ends included, the CDR3 has 13 residues. Looked up from germline, CDR1 is MNHNY and CDR2 is SVGAGI (reference sequence). CDR3 in amino acids: CASSQQDSYGYAL.

With regard to this clonotype: This sequence may be a read error, since a much larger clone differs from it by one base. The V gene is TRBV10-1, the J gene TRBJ2-2, with 7 bases that match TRBD2. CDR1 is WNHNN and CDR2 is SYGVQD in the germline V gene (reference sequence). The CDR3 covers 13 residues. This chain's CDR3 is CASRANSGGGLFF. CDR3 bases: TGCGCCAGCAGGGCGAATTCTGGCGGGGGGCTGTTTTTT.

With respect to this clonotype: A read error is likely, as this CDR3 ends without the conserved phenylalanine or tryptophan. This chain connects TRBV7-8 to TRBJ2-7; D perhaps matches TRBD1 (6 bases). The CDR3 length is 14 residues. Between the trimmed V and J ends, which lost 2 bases and 5 bases, there was a span of 13 bases. Per the germline V gene, CDR1 is SGHVS and CDR2 is FQNEAQ. The CDR3 coding sequence is TGTGCCAGCAGCTTAAGTGGCAGGGGCCACGAGCAGTACCTC. This codes for CASSLSGRGHEQYL.

Sample share makes this clonotype medium-sized. This sequence joins TRBV20-1 and TRBJ2-7, with D hard to call. V lost 3 bases, J lost 3 bases, and 15 bases lay in between. CDR3 length equals 14 residues. Germline loops: CDR1 DFQATT, CDR2 SNEGSKA (reference sequence). CDR3 nucleotide sequence: TGCAGTGCTAGCATGTCCCTAAGTTTCTACGAGCAGTACTTC. Its protein is CSASMSLSFYEQYF.

The chain has TRBV4-2 and TRBJ2-7; 7 nucleotides line up with TRBD2. Trimming removed 1 base from V and 4 bases from J; junction bases left unmatched: 4. The CDR3 totals 14 residues. The V gene's germline CDR1 is LGHNA and CDR2 YNFKEQ. The CDR3 loop reads CASSQAGGGYEQYF. In DNA form, the CDR3 reads TGTGCCAGCAGCCAAGCGGGGGGAGGATACGAGCAGTACTTC.

In its sample, this clonotype was seen many times. The chain is built from TRBV18 and TRBJ2-3; D might be TRBD1 (6 bases). CDR3 length: 15 amino acids. The germline V and J ends were trimmed by 4 bases and 1 base, with 12 bases remaining between them. Germline V gene lookup returns CDR1 KGHSH and CDR2 LQKENI. The chain's CDR3 is CASSRAGVGTDTQYF. The CDR3 nucleotides are TGTGCCAGCTCACGAGCAGGGGTCGGCACAGATACGCAGTATTTT.

This clonotype was recorded at least ten times. The chain combines TRBV20-1 with TRBJ2-1, with D tentatively TRBD2 (5 bases). Germline-derived CDR1 and CDR2 are DFQATT and SNEGSKA (reference sequence). The CDR3 is made up of 15 amino acids. DNA for the CDR3: TGCAGCGCGCCCCCAGGAGGAAGTGATATGAGTGAGCAGTTCTTC. Its translation: CSAPPGGSDMSEQFF.

With regard to this clonotype: This is likely a read error, given that the CDR3 carries no conserved phenylalanine or tryptophan at its end. DNA of the CDR3: TGTGCCGGCAGAACAATGAGTTCACCTCTCCACTCT. Protein: CAGRTMSSPLHS. The chain has TRBV6-2 or TRBV6-3 and TRBJ1-6; D not resolved. CDR3 length: 12 residues. Germline V gene sequence: CDR1 MNHEY, CDR2 SVGEGT.